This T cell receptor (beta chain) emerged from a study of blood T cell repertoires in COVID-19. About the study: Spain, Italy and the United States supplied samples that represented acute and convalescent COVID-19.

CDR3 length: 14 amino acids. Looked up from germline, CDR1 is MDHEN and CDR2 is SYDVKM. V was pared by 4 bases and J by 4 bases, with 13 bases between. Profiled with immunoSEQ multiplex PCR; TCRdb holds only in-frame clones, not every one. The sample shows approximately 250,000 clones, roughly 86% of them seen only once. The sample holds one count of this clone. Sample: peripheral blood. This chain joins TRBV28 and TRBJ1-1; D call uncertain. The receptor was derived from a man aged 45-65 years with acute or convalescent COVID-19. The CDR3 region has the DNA TGTGCCAGCAGTTACCCCGGTAAGAGCACTGAAGCTTTCTTT. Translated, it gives CASSYPGKSTEAFF.